Listed below are T cell receptor beta chains from one sample, sequenced in a study of shared clonotypes between healthy human individuals. Method: immunoSEQ multiplex PCR; TCRdb's copy keeps in-frame clones and lacks some. The repertoire holds roughly 1.4 million clones, with approximately 98.5% as singletons. Material for sequencing was naive CD4+ T cells sorted from blood. The receptors were sampled from a man under 40 in good health. The CDR3 runs from the conserved cysteine through the conserved F or W. The order of the fields is J gene, D gene, V gene, clone size, CDR3 protein, CDR3 DNA. A D gene is named only where the DNA matches it firmly. Size is omitted from some rows. Given values are once, few, many or a class for expanded clones.

j_call: TRBJ2-5; d_call: -; v_call: TRBV5-1; clone_size: -; cdr3_aa: CASRNRGGETQYF; cdr3_nt: TGCGCCAGCAGAAACAGGGGGGGAGAGACCCAGTACTTC
j_call: TRBJ2-3; d_call: -; v_call: TRBV9; clone_size: -; cdr3_aa: CASTNNRDGGADTQYF; cdr3_nt: TGTGCCAGCACAAATAACCGAGACGGGGGCGCAGATACGCAGTATTTT
j_call: TRBJ2-7; d_call: TRBD1; v_call: TRBV5-4; clone_size: -; cdr3_aa: CASRTDRAYEQYF; cdr3_nt: TGTGCCAGCAGGACGGACAGGGCATACGAGCAGTACTTC
j_call: TRBJ1-2; d_call: -; v_call: TRBV6-1; clone_size: once; cdr3_aa: CASSDPGLGYTF; cdr3_nt: TGTGCCAGCAGTGATCCGGGACTTGGCTACACCTTC
j_call: TRBJ2-7; d_call: -; v_call: TRBV10-3; clone_size: -; cdr3_aa: CAISAAQSYEQYF; cdr3_nt: TGTGCCATCAGTGCCGCCCAATCCTACGAGCAGTACTTC
j_call: TRBJ2-5; d_call: -; v_call: TRBV10-3; clone_size: -; cdr3_aa: CAISGRLGETQYF; cdr3_nt: TGTGCCATCAGCGGCCGCCTTGGAGAGACCCAGTACTTC
j_call: TRBJ2-3; d_call: -; v_call: TRBV9; clone_size: -; cdr3_aa: CASSPFPGDTQYF; cdr3_nt: TGTGCCAGCAGTCCCTTCCCTGGGGATACGCAGTATTTT
j_call: TRBJ2-3; d_call: TRBD1; v_call: TRBV15; clone_size: -; cdr3_aa: CATRQGGLSTDTQYF; cdr3_nt: TGTGCCACCCGACAGGGGGGACTTAGCACAGATACGCAGTATTTT
j_call: TRBJ2-2; d_call: TRBD2; v_call: TRBV18; clone_size: -; cdr3_aa: CASSPRASGNAGELFF; cdr3_nt: TGTGCCAGCTCACCAAGGGCTAGCGGGAACGCCGGGGAGCTGTTTTTT
j_call: TRBJ1-1; d_call: -; v_call: TRBV5-6; clone_size: -; cdr3_aa: CASSREQGTSEAFF; cdr3_nt: TGTGCCAGCAGCCGAGAGCAGGGGACCTCTGAAGCTTTCTTT
j_call: TRBJ1-2; d_call: -; v_call: TRBV9; clone_size: -; cdr3_aa: CAATGETYGYTF; cdr3_nt: TGTGCCGCGACAGGCGAGACCTATGGCTACACCTTC
j_call: TRBJ2-5; d_call: -; v_call: TRBV5-1; clone_size: -; cdr3_aa: CASEPGDKKTQYF; cdr3_nt: TGCGCCAGCGAACCTGGTGATAAGAAGACCCAGTACTTC
j_call: TRBJ2-5; d_call: -; v_call: TRBV5-1; clone_size: -; cdr3_aa: CASSRDFPPETQYF; cdr3_nt: TGCGCCAGCAGCCGCGATTTTCCGCCAGAGACCCAGTACTTC
j_call: TRBJ1-5; d_call: -; v_call: TRBV27; clone_size: once; cdr3_aa: CASSFQGRNQPQHF; cdr3_nt: TGTGCCAGCAGTTTTCAGGGCCGCAATCAGCCCCAGCATTTT
j_call: TRBJ2-7; d_call: -; v_call: TRBV11-2; clone_size: -; cdr3_aa: CASSSGTGNSYEQYF; cdr3_nt: TGTGCCAGCAGCAGCGGGACAGGCAACTCCTACGAGCAGTACTTC
j_call: TRBJ2-7; d_call: -; v_call: TRBV14; clone_size: -; cdr3_aa: CASSQDPRGAYEQYF; cdr3_nt: TGTGCCAGCAGCCAAGATCCCAGGGGGGCCTACGAGCAGTACTTC
j_call: TRBJ1-4; d_call: -; v_call: TRBV6-1; clone_size: -; cdr3_aa: CASSEWRFDEKLFF; cdr3_nt: TGTGCCAGCAGTGAATGGAGATTCGATGAAAAACTGTTTTTT
j_call: TRBJ2-7; d_call: TRBD2; v_call: TRBV18; clone_size: -; cdr3_aa: CASSSPGLNYEQYF; cdr3_nt: TGTGCCAGCTCATCGCCGGGACTAAACTACGAGCAGTACTTC
j_call: TRBJ2-3; d_call: TRBD2; v_call: TRBV5-1; clone_size: -; cdr3_aa: CASSQSTSGITDTQYF; cdr3_nt: TGCGCCAGCAGCCAATCTACTAGCGGCATCACAGATACGCAGTATTTT
j_call: TRBJ1-4; d_call: -; v_call: TRBV6-6; clone_size: -; cdr3_aa: CASSPRTGTNEKLFF; cdr3_nt: TGTGCCAGCAGTCCTAGAACTGGAACTAATGAAAAACTGTTTTTT
j_call: TRBJ1-5; d_call: -; v_call: TRBV28; clone_size: -; cdr3_aa: CASSLVGTPGLSQHF; cdr3_nt: TGTGCCAGCAGTTTAGTGGGGACACCGGGCTTGTCCCAGCATTTT
j_call: TRBJ1-1; d_call: TRBD1; v_call: TRBV2; clone_size: -; cdr3_aa: CASILRTGGNTEAFF; cdr3_nt: TGTGCCAGCATCCTTCGGACAGGCGGGAACACTGAAGCTTTCTTT
j_call: TRBJ2-1; d_call: -; v_call: TRBV5-5; clone_size: -; cdr3_aa: CATGLGGYNEQFF; cdr3_nt: TGTGCCACTGGCTTGGGGGGCTACAATGAGCAGTTCTTC
j_call: TRBJ2-3; d_call: -; v_call: TRBV2; clone_size: -; cdr3_aa: CASSDQGRFDTQYF; cdr3_nt: TGTGCCAGCAGTGATCAGGGGCGTTTCGATACGCAGTATTTT
j_call: TRBJ1-1; d_call: -; v_call: TRBV5-5; clone_size: -; cdr3_aa: CASSSLTGNTEAFF; cdr3_nt: TGTGCCAGCAGCTCCCTAACAGGGAACACTGAAGCTTTCTTT
j_call: TRBJ2-1; d_call: TRBD2; v_call: TRBV11-3; clone_size: -; cdr3_aa: CASSLETLAGVSNEQFF; cdr3_nt: TGTGCCAGCAGCTTAGAAACGCTAGCGGGAGTAAGCAATGAGCAGTTCTTC
j_call: TRBJ2-2; d_call: TRBD1; v_call: TRBV19; clone_size: -; cdr3_aa: CASSIVPGQGTGELFF; cdr3_nt: TGTGCCAGTAGTATAGTTCCCGGACAGGGGACCGGGGAGCTGTTTTTT
j_call: TRBJ1-4; d_call: TRBD1; v_call: TRBV5-1; clone_size: -; cdr3_aa: CASSGGQAVSEKLFF; cdr3_nt: TGCGCCAGCAGCGGGGGACAGGCCGTATCCGAAAAACTGTTTTTT
j_call: TRBJ2-1; d_call: TRBD2; v_call: TRBV30; clone_size: -; cdr3_aa: CAYQTGTSGPSSYNEQFF; cdr3_nt: TGTGCCTACCAAACCGGGACTAGCGGACCGAGCTCCTACAATGAGCAGTTCTTC
j_call: TRBJ1-2; d_call: TRBD1; v_call: TRBV18; clone_size: -; cdr3_aa: CASSPNPTRGSNYGYTF; cdr3_nt: TGTGCCAGCTCACCAAACCCCACCAGGGGGAGCAACTATGGCTACACCTTC
j_call: TRBJ1-5; d_call: TRBD1; v_call: TRBV28; clone_size: -; cdr3_aa: CASSQTGGRNQPQHF; cdr3_nt: TGTGCCAGCAGCCAGACAGGGGGCAGGAATCAGCCCCAGCATTTT
j_call: TRBJ2-7; d_call: TRBD1; v_call: TRBV27; clone_size: -; cdr3_aa: CASSPSRGPYEQYF; cdr3_nt: TGTGCCAGCAGTCCGTCCAGGGGGCCCTACGAGCAGTACTTC
j_call: TRBJ2-5; d_call: TRBD2; v_call: TRBV10-3; clone_size: -; cdr3_aa: CAISKGRSSGSEETQYF; cdr3_nt: TGTGCCATCTCCAAAGGGAGGTCTAGCGGGAGCGAAGAGACCCAGTACTTC
j_call: TRBJ2-5; d_call: TRBD1; v_call: TRBV19; clone_size: once; cdr3_aa: CASTDPWDREGAQYF; cdr3_nt: TGTGCCAGTACGGATCCCTGGGACAGGGAAGGGGCCCAGTACTTC
j_call: TRBJ2-5; d_call: TRBD1; v_call: TRBV5-1; clone_size: -; cdr3_aa: CASSRTGAGQETQYF; cdr3_nt: TGCGCCAGCAGCAGAACAGGGGCGGGTCAAGAGACCCAGTACTTC
j_call: TRBJ2-5; d_call: TRBD2; v_call: TRBV7-2; clone_size: -; cdr3_aa: CASSRRLPGLATQETQYF; cdr3_nt: TGTGCCAGCAGCCGGAGATTACCGGGACTAGCGACCCAAGAGACCCAGTACTTC
j_call: TRBJ2-5; d_call: TRBD1; v_call: TRBV11-3; clone_size: -; cdr3_aa: CASSLDIGTGDVQYF; cdr3_nt: TGTGCCAGCAGCCTTGATATCGGGACAGGTGATGTCCAGTACTTC
j_call: TRBJ1-5; d_call: TRBD1; v_call: TRBV7-9; clone_size: -; cdr3_aa: CASSLVGTGAFNQPQHF; cdr3_nt: TGTGCCAGCAGCTTAGTTGGGACAGGGGCCTTCAATCAGCCCCAGCATTTT
j_call: TRBJ2-2; d_call: TRBD1; v_call: TRBV14; clone_size: -; cdr3_aa: CASSQSQGATGELFF; cdr3_nt: TGTGCCAGCAGCCAAAGTCAGGGGGCAACCGGGGAGCTGTTTTTT
j_call: TRBJ2-7; d_call: TRBD2; v_call: TRBV11-2; clone_size: -; cdr3_aa: CASSSSGRAYEQYF; cdr3_nt: TGTGCCAGCAGCTCCAGCGGGAGGGCCTACGAGCAGTACTTC
j_call: TRBJ1-5; d_call: -; v_call: TRBV6-6; clone_size: -; cdr3_aa: CASRHGKAYSNQPQHF; cdr3_nt: TGTGCCAGCAGGCACGGGAAAGCTTATAGCAATCAGCCCCAGCATTTT
j_call: TRBJ2-7; d_call: TRBD2; v_call: TRBV5-1; clone_size: -; cdr3_aa: CASSLSGLSSYEQYF; cdr3_nt: TGCGCCAGCAGCCTTAGCGGGCTTAGCTCCTACGAGCAGTACTTC
j_call: TRBJ2-1; d_call: TRBD2; v_call: TRBV11-2; clone_size: -; cdr3_aa: CASSFRGLAAYNEQFF; cdr3_nt: TGTGCCAGCAGCTTTCGGGGACTAGCGGCCTACAATGAGCAGTTCTTC
j_call: TRBJ2-5; d_call: -; v_call: TRBV6-6; clone_size: -; cdr3_aa: CASRLQETQYF; cdr3_nt: TGTGCCAGCAGACTACAAGAGACCCAGTACTTC
j_call: TRBJ2-7; d_call: -; v_call: TRBV25-1; clone_size: -; cdr3_aa: CASSEWGGRLDEQYF; cdr3_nt: TGTGCCAGCAGTGAATGGGGGGGGCGCCTCGACGAGCAGTACTTC
j_call: TRBJ2-1; d_call: -; v_call: TRBV28; clone_size: -; cdr3_aa: CASSTVYNEQFF; cdr3_nt: TGTGCCAGCAGTACCGTCTACAATGAGCAGTTCTTC
j_call: TRBJ2-7; d_call: -; v_call: TRBV6-5; clone_size: -; cdr3_aa: CASSFIPGEQYF; cdr3_nt: TGTGCCAGCAGTTTCATCCCGGGGGAGCAGTACTTC
j_call: TRBJ2-1; d_call: -; v_call: TRBV2; clone_size: -; cdr3_aa: CASSEVVSDNEQFF; cdr3_nt: TGTGCCAGCAGTGAAGTCGTGTCAGACAATGAGCAGTTCTTC
j_call: TRBJ2-6; d_call: -; v_call: TRBV29-1; clone_size: -; cdr3_aa: CSVGVSGANVLTF; cdr3_nt: TGCAGCGTAGGGGTATCTGGGGCCAACGTCCTGACTTTC
j_call: TRBJ2-5; d_call: -; v_call: TRBV18; clone_size: -; cdr3_aa: CASSPPGQETQYF; cdr3_nt: TGTGCCAGCTCACCACCCGGTCAAGAGACCCAGTACTTC
j_call: TRBJ2-1; d_call: -; v_call: TRBV5-1; clone_size: -; cdr3_aa: CASSANPSYNEQFF; cdr3_nt: TGCGCCAGCAGCGCAAATCCCTCCTACAATGAGCAGTTCTTC
j_call: TRBJ2-7; d_call: -; v_call: TRBV11-2; clone_size: -; cdr3_aa: CASSSTRPGQQYF; cdr3_nt: TGTGCCAGCAGCTCCACAAGGCCTGGGCAGCAGTACTTC
j_call: TRBJ2-7; d_call: -; v_call: TRBV6-6; clone_size: -; cdr3_aa: CASSGVYEQYF; cdr3_nt: TGTGCCAGCAGTGGTGTATACGAGCAGTACTTC
j_call: TRBJ2-2; d_call: TRBD2; v_call: TRBV14; clone_size: -; cdr3_aa: CASSQEGRLAGVVGELFF; cdr3_nt: TGTGCCAGCAGCCAAGAGGGAAGACTAGCGGGAGTTGTCGGGGAGCTGTTTTTT